These 21 T cell receptor beta chains share one sample of origin, sequenced in a study of Graves' ophthalmopathy and Graves' hyperthyroidism. Amplification targeted the TCR beta CDR3 regions, with RNA transcripts as the source material. An initial RT-PCR round employing HTBI primers preceded a second-round multiplex PCR. MiXCR, run by TCRdb on the multiplex PCR reads, gives a single entry per CDR3 protein. The table records 300,000 to 400,000 distinct CDR3 sequences, roughly a sixth of them present only once. The specimen was peripheral blood. Receptors were obtained from an adult woman with stable Graves' hyperthyroidism.

There are many counts of this clonotype. The chain recombines TRBV2 with TRBJ1-1, with a weak D call TRBD1 (5 bases). Trimming removed 5 bases from V and 7 bases from J, with 17 bases in between. Germline-derived CDR1 and CDR2 are SNHLY and FYNNEI. This CDR3 region has 14 residues. The CDR3 is CASSTQQENGEAFF. DNA for the CDR3: TGTGCCAGCAGTACGCAACAGGAAAATGGTGAAGCTTTCTTT. The variable domain in full, completed from reference TRBV2 and TRBJ1-1, reads EPEVTQTPSHQVTQMGQEVILRCVPISNHLYFYWYRQILGQKVEFLVSFYNNEISEKSEIFDDQFSVERPDGSNFTLKIRSTKLEDSAMYFCASSTQQENGEAFFGQGTRLTVV.

Ten or more counts support this clonotype. The CDR3 protein is CATSDATGTGDAETQYF. The CDR3 bases are TGTGCCACCAGTGATGCGACCGGGACAGGGGACGCAGAGACCCAGTACTTC. The V gene is TRBV24-1, the J gene TRBJ2-5; 10 positions match TRBD1. Trimming removed 3 bases from V and 4 bases from J; junction bases left unmatched: 10. The germline V gene has CDR1 KGHDR and CDR2 SFDVKD. The CDR3 runs to 17 residues.

This clonotype was recorded only once. The gene calls are TRBV28 and TRBJ1-1; D not resolved. The CDR3 has 14 residues. Germline-derived CDR1 and CDR2 are MDHEN and SYDVKM. Trimming stripped 1 base from V and 4 bases from J, with 10 bases between. The CDR3 DNA follows: TGTGCCAGCAGTTTATTGGGCGGGTCCACTGAAGCTTTCTTT. The encoded protein is CASSLLGGSTEAFF. Filled out from reference TRBV28 and TRBJ1-1, the complete variable domain reads DVKVTQSSRYLVKRTGEKVFLECVQDMDHENMFWYRQDPGLGLRLIYFSYDVKMKEKGDIPEGYSVSREKKERFSLILESASTNQTSMYLCASSLLGGSTEAFFGQGTRLTVV.

This clonotype was detected many times. This sequence joins TRBV20-1 and TRBJ2-7; D is possibly TRBD1 (5 bases). V was shortened by 0 bases and J by 1 base, with 13 bases between the two germline ends. The CDR3 is made up of 15 amino acids. Germline CDR1 DFQATT, CDR2 SNEGSKA (reference sequence). The CDR3 is CSARDQGDRSYEQYF. Written as DNA, the CDR3 is TGCAGTGCTAGAGATCAAGGGGATCGGTCCTACGAGCAGTACTTC.

Regarding this clonotype: The junction does not match germline at one end; this may be a read error. The rearrangement uses TRBV6-2 or TRBV6-3 and TRBJ1-2; D might be TRBD1 (5 bases). CDR3 length equals 14 residues. The V gene's germline CDR1 is MNHEY and CDR2 SVGEGT. CDR3 residues: CSSTPVGAGYGYTF. The CDR3, as DNA: TGTTCCAGCACCCCCGTAGGGGCAGGCTATGGCTACACCTTC.

This clonotype was seen a few times. Relative to the germline gene, one junction end is altered; a read error may explain this. The chain has TRBV24-1 and TRBJ2-4, with a possible D match to TRBD1 (6 bases). CDR3 length equals 14 residues. Looked up from germline, CDR1 is KGHDR and CDR2 is SFDVKD. CDR3 in DNA: TGTGCCACGATCACAGGGAGAACCAAAAACATTAAGTACTTC. This gives the protein CATITGRTKNIKYF.

This clonotype has a count of ten or more. CDR3: CAGGGVSNTGELFF. The CDR3 DNA reads as TGTGCCGGGGGTGGGGTCTCTAACACCGGGGAGCTGTTTTTT. The rearrangement joins TRBV28 to TRBJ2-2; the D gene could be TRBD1 or TRBD2 (5 bases each). Germline V gives CDR1 MDHEN, CDR2 SYDVKM. The CDR3 sequence is 14 residues long. V was pared by 11 bases and J by 2 bases, with 15 bases between.

The genes are TRBV28 and TRBJ1-5, with 8 positions matching TRBD1. The V and J ends lost 5 bases and 0 bases, in that order; junction bases with no gene match: 6. The length of the CDR3 is 16 residues. Germline CDR1 and CDR2: MDHEN and SYDVKM. CDR3 in DNA: TGTGCCAGCAGTACAACAGGGGGATATAGCAATCAGCCCCAGCATTTT. This encodes CASSTTGGYSNQPQHF.

Turning to this clonotype: Because it lacks the conserved phenylalanine or tryptophan at the end, this CDR3 is likely a read error. This sequence joins TRBV5-6 and TRBJ2-2, with D perhaps being TRBD1 or TRBD2 (5 bases each). V was clipped by 4 bases and J by 7 bases, with 8 bases between them. The CDR3 sequence is 12 residues long. Looked up from germline, CDR1 is SGHDT and CDR2 is YYEEEE. This CDR3 is CASSVRGGELFL. For the CDR3, the DNA is TGTGCCAGCAGCGTGAGGGGCGGGGAGCTGTTTTTG.

There are many counts of this clonotype. Relative to the germline gene, one junction end is altered; a read error may explain this. The chain links TRBV28 to TRBJ2-4, with D unresolved. The length of the CDR3 is 13 residues. CDR1 and CDR2 (germline): MDHEN, SYDVKM. CDR3: CASSPSGGNIKYF. The CDR3 nucleotides are TGTGCCAGCAGCCCGTCGGGTGGGAACATTAAGTACTTC. Complete variable domain (other parts from reference TRBV28 and TRBJ2-4): DVKVTQSSRYLVKRTGEKVFLECVQDMDHENMFWYRQDPGLGLRLIYFSYDVKMKEKGDIPEGYSVSREKKERFSLILESASTNQTSMYLCASSPSGGNIKYFGAGTRLSVL.

This clonotype was counted many times. This sequence joins TRBV7-9 and TRBJ1-1; no reliable D call. Per germline, CDR1 SEHNR and CDR2 FQNEAQ (reference sequence). The V gene lost 1 base and the J gene lost 1 base, with 7 bases spanning the gap. The CDR3 extends over 14 amino acids. DNA for the CDR3: TGTGCCAGCAGCTTAGGGGTGGGGAACACTGAAGCTTTCTTT. It yields the protein CASSLGVGNTEAFF.

The rearrangement joins TRBV12-3 or TRBV12-4 to TRBJ1-2; perhaps TRBD1 as D (5 bases). V dropped 3 bases and J dropped 10 bases, with 15 bases sitting between them. CDR3 length: 13 amino acids. The CDR3 spells CASSFVSTGDYTF. Written as DNA, the CDR3 is TGTGCCAGCAGTTTTGTTAGTACAGGAGACTACACCTTC.

This clonotype was recorded at least ten times. V is TRBV2 and J is TRBJ2-5; D remains ambiguous. Trimming removed 8 bases from V and 2 bases from J, with 9 bases in between. This CDR3 is 12 amino acids long. CDR1 is SNHLY and CDR2 is FYNNEI in the germline V gene. The CDR3 here is CASQKGQETQYF. CDR3 nucleotides: TGTGCCAGCCAGAAAGGGCAAGAGACCCAGTACTTC.

This clonotype was found many times. The chain uses TRBV20-1 and TRBJ2-7; TRBD2 aligns across 16 bases. Per the germline V gene, CDR1 is DFQATT and CDR2 is SNEGSKA (reference sequence). V was clipped by 4 bases and J by 6 bases; unmatched bases: 6. The CDR3 consists of 15 residues. CDR3 residues: CSAKPGTSGRAEQYF. The DNA of the CDR3 is TGCAGTGCTAAGCCGGGGACTAGCGGGAGGGCCGAGCAGTACTTC.

This clonotype was counted ten times or more. The J gene is TRBJ2-7, the V gene TRBV7-2; D is uncertain. The V gene lost 5 bases and the J gene lost 0 bases, with 8 bases spanning the gap. Germline V gives CDR1 SGHTA, CDR2 FQGNSA. This CDR3 is built from 13 residues. CDR3 loop: CASSRAPSYEQYF. For the CDR3, the DNA is TGTGCCAGCAGCCGAGCGCCCTCCTACGAGCAGTACTTC.

The sample holds many counts of this clonotype. The genes are TRBV12-3 or TRBV12-4 and TRBJ1-5, with 11 bases aligning to TRBD1. This CDR3 is built from 15 residues. V shed 5 bases, J shed 5 bases, and the junction held 5 bases outside the gene matches. The CDR3 region is CASSNRDRGDQPQHF. Here the CDR3 DNA reads TGTGCCAGCAGTAACCGGGACAGGGGGGATCAGCCCCAGCATTTT.

This clonotype was detected a few times. V gene TRBV2 combines with J gene TRBJ1-1; TRBD1 matches at 11 bases. The V and J ends lost 6 bases and 4 bases, in that order; junction bases with no gene match: 4. The CDR3 extends over 14 amino acids. In germline, CDR1 is SNHLY, CDR2 FYNNEI. The CDR3 DNA follows: TGTGCCAGCAGCCGGGACAGGGGGGTCACTGAAGCTTTCTTT. Translating it yields CASSRDRGVTEAFF.

This clonotype appeared many times. The rearrangement joins TRBV9 to TRBJ1-1; D call uncertain. The CDR3 is 13 amino acids. The germline gives CDR1 SGDLS, CDR2 YYNGEE. V lost 2 bases to trimming and J lost 8 bases, with 13 bases between them. CDR3 loop: CASSVYSNSEAFF. The CDR3 DNA reads as TGTGCCAGCAGCGTGTACAGCAATTCAGAAGCTTTCTTT.

Worth noting for this clonotype: This sequence may be a read error, since a much larger clone differs from it by one base. The chain couples TRBV19 to TRBJ2-7, with D possibly being TRBD1 (6 bases). Germline V gene data show CDR1 as LNHDA and CDR2 as SQIVND (reference sequence). This CDR3 is 14 amino acids long. CDR3 protein: CSSSKVTGPYEQYF. The CDR3 nucleotides read TGTTCCAGTAGTAAAGTGACAGGCCCCTACGAGCAGTACTTC.

This clonotype has at least ten counts. The chain links TRBV29-1 to TRBJ1-2; D gene uncertain. This CDR3 comprises 12 residues. The ends were cut back, 7 bases at V and 0 bases at J, with 9 bases in the middle. CDR1 and CDR2 from the germline V gene are SQVTM and ANQGSEA. CDR3 sequence (DNA): TGCAGCGGCAAGGCCCCTAACTATGGCTACACCTTC. It translates to CSGKAPNYGYTF.

This clonotype was picked up a small number of times. The chain couples TRBV5-1 to TRBJ2-7; no firm D call. There are 12 residues in the CDR3. Trimming took 0 bases from V and 6 from J, leaving 7 bases between them. CDR1 and CDR2 (germline): SGHRS, YFSETQ. The CDR3 loop is CASSLGPGEQYF. As DNA, the CDR3 is TGCGCCAGCAGCTTGGGACCCGGCGAGCAGTACTTC. The whole variable domain, remainder taken from reference TRBV5-1 and TRBJ2-7, is KAGVTQTPRYLIKTRGQQVTLSCSPISGHRSVSWYQQTPGQGLQFLFEYFSETQRNKGNFPGRFSGRQFSNSRSEMNVSTLELGDSALYLCASSLGPGEQYFGPGTRLTVT.